This T cell receptor beta chain was documented in a study of human T cells and chemical hapten exposure. General study findings and limits: Clustering by CDR3 similarity yielded significantly more large clusters from expanded TCRs than controls. Counts of TCRs above 1 in 1000 frequency stayed unchanged with DPC sensitization.

This clonotype was observed a handful of times. What it binds is unknown. Time point in this sample: pre-sensitization, week 0. Treatment denoted: therapeutic diphenylcyclopropenone sensitization with weekly scalp DPC. From whole blood left unfractionated, total RNA was extracted. The CDR3 is made up of 14 amino acids. With 4 bases removed from V and 4 bases from J, the gap between germline ends came to 11 bases. The germline V gene encodes CDR1 LGHNA and CDR2 YSLEER. Via MiXCR, TCRdb re-called the RACE reads, giving one row per CDR3 protein. The table records more than 75,000 distinct CDR3 sequences, roughly a tenth of them present only once.

The sequencing here drew on whole blood, taken in connection with sensitization to the hapten diphenylcyclopropenone (DPC). The V call is TRBV4-3, the J call TRBJ2-1, with a weak D call TRBD2 (5 bases). This TCR came from a woman aged 40 to 55 with alopecia areata. Some clones in this sample may be carry-over from other donors' samples. The CDR3 DNA reads TGCGCCAGCAGCCGCCAACTAGTGTACAATGAGCAGTTCTTC. The encoded protein is CASSRQLVYNEQFF.